The source of this T cell receptor beta chain is a study of cytomegalovirus exposure and HLA in healthy donors. The PCR used 60 Vbeta and 13 Jbeta primers. Only in-frame clones appear in the TCRdb table, and some are missing; sequencing was by immunoSEQ multiplex PCR. The data hold approximately 150,000 clones, with around 75% observed a single time. Material for sequencing was PBMCs. This receptor was taken from a male donor in good health and CMV-seronegative.

The CDR3 is CAISLGQDNEQFF. The CDR3 bases are TGTGCCATCAGTCTGGGACAGGATAATGAGCAGTTCTTC. This chain uses TRBV10-3 with TRBJ2-1; TRBD1 aligns across 8 bases. The CDR3 extends over 13 amino acids. The V and J ends lost 5 bases and 7 bases, in that order; junction bases with no gene match: 4. Germline V gene sequence: CDR1 ENHRY, CDR2 SYGVKD.